Below, one TCR beta chain is given with its context. This entry comes from a study of blood T cell repertoires in COVID-19. Per the original methods: Amplification of reference gene primers provided the estimated nucleated cell counts. Repertoires were generated with immunoSEQ multiplex PCR, while TCRdb's copy carries only in-frame clones and drops some. V and J calls and clone size come straight from that table; D and trimming were deduced from the DNA. The sample holds a few hundred thousand clones, about 88% seen once. V gave up 10 bases and J gave up 2 bases, with 10 bases separating them. This CDR3 region has 12 residues. Germline V gene lookup returns CDR1 LNHDA and CDR2 SQIVND (reference sequence).

The receptor's source is a woman in her forties who had recovered from COVID-19. The genes are TRBV19 and TRBJ2-3; no definite D call. Sequenced material: PBMCs or T cells enriched from blood (not recorded which). DNA for the CDR3: TGTGCCACCCAGGCTTCCACAGATACGCAGTATTTT. Its protein is CATQASTDTQYF.